This is a list of T cell receptor beta chains from one sample in a study of cytomegalovirus exposure and HLA in healthy donors. Here immunoSEQ multiplex PCR was the method, and the copy in TCRdb shows in-frame clones only, minus some. The data contain over 150,000 clones, 65% to 80% of them seen just once; the ten biggest clones take up roughly 2%. Sequenced input: PBMCs. The receptors originated from a middle-aged man in good health and CMV-seronegative. Both conserved end residues are part of each CDR3. The D gene is left open where the match is weak. Only some rows state a clone size, as once, few, many or a class for expanded clones.

NA	TRBJ1-1	NA	TRBV19	CASSWLQSNTEAFF	TGTGCCAGTAGTTGGTTACAATCGAACACTGAAGCTTTCTTT
NA	TRBJ2-3	NA	TRBV2	CASSGSGLRLTDTQYF	TGTGCCAGCAGTGGAAGCGGACTAAGACTCACAGATACGCAGTATTTT
NA	TRBJ2-3	TRBD2	TRBV4-1	CASSQDGLAGVVNTQYF	TGCGCCAGCAGCCAAGATGGGCTAGCGGGAGTAGTAAATACGCAGTATTTT
NA	TRBJ2-7	NA	TRBV10-3	CAISPGSGYEQYF	TGTGCCATCAGTCCAGGGTCCGGATACGAGCAGTACTTC
NA	TRBJ1-1	TRBD1	TRBV6-5	CASSYMGTGWNTEAFF	TGTGCCAGCAGTTACATGGGGACAGGGTGGAACACTGAAGCTTTCTTT
few	TRBJ2-6	NA	TRBV11-1	CASSSFYSGANVLTF	TGTGCCAGCAGCTCGTTTTACTCTGGGGCCAACGTCCTGACTTTC
NA	TRBJ2-7	TRBD2	TRBV7-2	CASSPGLAGTYEQYF	TGTGCCAGCAGCCCGGGACTAGCGGGGACCTACGAGCAGTACTTC
NA	TRBJ2-6	NA	TRBV27	CASSLIPTVSLSGANVLTF	TGTGCCAGCAGTTTAATCCCGACAGTTTCCCTCTCTGGGGCCAACGTCCTGACTTTC
NA	TRBJ1-4	NA	TRBV5-1	CASSSGHGGEKLFF	TGCGCCAGCAGCTCGGGACACGGAGGAGAAAAACTGTTTTTT
NA	TRBJ2-4	TRBD2	TRBV10-3	CATTSEGNIQYF	TGTGCCACAACTAGCGAGGGAAACATTCAGTACTTC
NA	TRBJ2-1	TRBD2	TRBV7-2	CASVPGGYNEQFF	TGTGCCAGCGTTCCGGGGGGGTACAATGAGCAGTTCTTC